A selection of T cell receptor beta chains follows, all from one sample in a study of a mutant IDH1 vaccine in newly diagnosed glioma. Only in-frame clones appear in the TCRdb table, and some are missing; sequencing was by immunoSEQ multiplex PCR. The sample consists of some 42,000 clones, 65% to 90% of them appearing once. Antigens for these TCRs are unknown. This sample comprised PBMCs, obtained from a glioma patient whose treatment included an IDH1 peptide vaccine. The receptors come from a woman between 50 and 59 years old with glioma. Both conserved end residues are part of each CDR3. Clone size is stated in some rows and not others, as once, few, many or a class when expanded.

clone size	V gene	CDR3 length	CDR3 protein
.	TRBV9	14	CASSGAKGTAEAFF
.	TRBV2	13	CASTRDANQPQHF
.	TRBV4-3	15	CASRLDRTLNTEAFF
.	TRBV9	13	CASSVESGFGYTF
.	TRBV19	16	CASSIRAGQGIGELFF
.	TRBV27	16	CASSSQGGTYNSPLHF
.	TRBV2	15	CASSAWTGPSYEQYF
.	TRBV27	14	CASSFRGSFQPQHF
.	TRBV5-5	15	CASRRGGSENYGYTF
.	TRBV28	18	CASSPGQAPIGGANVLTF
.	TRBV5-4	14	CASSPQSGARGYTF
.	TRBV12-5	14	CAELVGFNNSPLHF
.	TRBV2	14	CASSEKAEGREAFF
few	TRBV2	15	CASRGAGRNTGELFF
.	TRBV5-6	16	CASSSNGLMGGNTIYF
.	TRBV5-1	15	CASSFGGPGANVLTF
.	TRBV18	16	CASSPTKGVSWYGYTF
once	TRBV5-6	15	CASSLLRRGNTEAFF
few	TRBV5-6	14	CASSLAGLEGTQYF
.	TRBV10-2	15	CASRDGQHYNSPLHF
.	TRBV5-1	14	CASSLGRAKTEAFF